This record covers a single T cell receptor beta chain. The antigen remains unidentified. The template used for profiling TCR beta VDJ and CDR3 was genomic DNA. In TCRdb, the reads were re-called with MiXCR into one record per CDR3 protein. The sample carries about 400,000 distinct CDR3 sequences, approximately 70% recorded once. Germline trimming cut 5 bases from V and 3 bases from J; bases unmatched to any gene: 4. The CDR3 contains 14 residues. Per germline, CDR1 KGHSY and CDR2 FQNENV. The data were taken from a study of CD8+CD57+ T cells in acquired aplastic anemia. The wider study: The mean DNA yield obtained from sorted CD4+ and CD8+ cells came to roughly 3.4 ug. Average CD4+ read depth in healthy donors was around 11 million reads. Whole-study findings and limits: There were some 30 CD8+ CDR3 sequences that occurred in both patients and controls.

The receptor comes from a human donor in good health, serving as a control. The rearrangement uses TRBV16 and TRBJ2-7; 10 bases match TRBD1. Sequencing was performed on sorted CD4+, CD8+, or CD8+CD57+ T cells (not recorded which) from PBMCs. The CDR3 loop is CASSATGGGYEQYF. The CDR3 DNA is TGTGCCAGCAGCGCGACAGGGGGCGGCTACGAGCAGTACTTC.